Detailed here is one T cell receptor beta chain. This sample stems from a study of CD8+ T cells in alopecia areata. Study-wide background: Patients received oral tofacitinib, 5 to 10 mg twice daily, for moderate-to-severe alopecia areata.

Following RNA extraction, reverse transcription yielded cDNA that acted as the sequencing template. Some clones are missing from TCRdb's copy, which holds only in-frame ones; the method was immunoSEQ multiplex PCR. The sample carries more than 150,000 clones, around 50% recorded once. Alopecia areata patients provided lesional scalp punch biopsies and peripheral blood, both collected for the study. Germline loops: CDR1 SNHLY, CDR2 FYNNEI. V lost 1 base and J 4 bases, leaving 10 bases between the germline ends. The CDR3 runs to 14 residues. This specimen consisted of CD4+ T cells sorted from blood, obtained at week 0. The rearrangement links TRBV2 to TRBJ1-2; D is possibly TRBD1 (5 bases). This TCR came from a human donor with alopecia areata. Written as DNA, the CDR3 is TGTGCCAGCAGTGAAGAAGGTCAGGGCTATGGCTACACCTTC. Protein: CASSEEGQGYGYTF.